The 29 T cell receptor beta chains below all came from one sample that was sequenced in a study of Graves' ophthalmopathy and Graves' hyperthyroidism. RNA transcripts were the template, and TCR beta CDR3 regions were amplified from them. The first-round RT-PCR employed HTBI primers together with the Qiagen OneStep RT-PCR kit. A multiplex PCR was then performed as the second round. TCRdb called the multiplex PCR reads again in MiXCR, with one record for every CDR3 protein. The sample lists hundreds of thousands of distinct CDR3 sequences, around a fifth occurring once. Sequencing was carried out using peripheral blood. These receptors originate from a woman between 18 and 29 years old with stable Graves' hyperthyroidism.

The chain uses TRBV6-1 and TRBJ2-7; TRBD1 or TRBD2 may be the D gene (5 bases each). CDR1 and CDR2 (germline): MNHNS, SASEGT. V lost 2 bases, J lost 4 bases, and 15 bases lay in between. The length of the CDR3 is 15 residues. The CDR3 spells CASSELRVTGYEQYF. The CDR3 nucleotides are TGTGCCAGCAGTGAACTCAGGGTTACGGGGTACGAGCAGTACTTC.

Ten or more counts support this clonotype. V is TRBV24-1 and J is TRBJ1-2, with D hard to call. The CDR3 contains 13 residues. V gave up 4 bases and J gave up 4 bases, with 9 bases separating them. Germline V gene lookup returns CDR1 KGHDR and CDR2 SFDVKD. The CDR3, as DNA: TGTGCCACCAGTGACTCGTGGACCTATGGCTACACCTTC. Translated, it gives CATSDSWTYGYTF.

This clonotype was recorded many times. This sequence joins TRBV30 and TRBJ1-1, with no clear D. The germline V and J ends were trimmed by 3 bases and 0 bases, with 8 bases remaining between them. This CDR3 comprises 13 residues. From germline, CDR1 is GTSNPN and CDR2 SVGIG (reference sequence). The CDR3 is CAWREHLNTEAFF. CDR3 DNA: TGTGCCTGGAGGGAACATCTGAACACTGAAGCTTTCTTT.

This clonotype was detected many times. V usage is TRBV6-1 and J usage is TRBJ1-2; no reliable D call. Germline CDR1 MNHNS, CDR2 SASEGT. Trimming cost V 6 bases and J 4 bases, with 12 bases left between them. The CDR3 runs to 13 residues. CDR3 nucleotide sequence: TGTGCCAGCAGGAGGGCCAGCTCCTATGGCTACACCTTC. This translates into CASRRASSYGYTF.

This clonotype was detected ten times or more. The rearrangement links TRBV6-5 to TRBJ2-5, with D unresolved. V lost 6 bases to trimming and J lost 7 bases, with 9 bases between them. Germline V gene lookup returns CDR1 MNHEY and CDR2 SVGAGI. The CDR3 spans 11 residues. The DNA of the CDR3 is TGTGCCAGCAGACTGGGGTGGACCCAGTACTTC. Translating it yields CASRLGWTQYF.

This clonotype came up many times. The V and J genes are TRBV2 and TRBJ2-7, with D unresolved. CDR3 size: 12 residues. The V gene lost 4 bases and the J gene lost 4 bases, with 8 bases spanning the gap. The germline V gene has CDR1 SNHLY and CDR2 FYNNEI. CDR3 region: CASSAYRYEQYF. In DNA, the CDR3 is TGTGCCAGCAGTGCATATAGGTACGAGCAGTACTTC.

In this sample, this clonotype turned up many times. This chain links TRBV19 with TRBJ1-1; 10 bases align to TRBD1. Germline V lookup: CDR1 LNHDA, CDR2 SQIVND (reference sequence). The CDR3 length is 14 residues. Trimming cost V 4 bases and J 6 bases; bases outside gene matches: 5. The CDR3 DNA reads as TGTGCCAGTAGTACGACAGGGGGCTACGCTGAAGCTTTCTTT. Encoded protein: CASSTTGGYAEAFF.

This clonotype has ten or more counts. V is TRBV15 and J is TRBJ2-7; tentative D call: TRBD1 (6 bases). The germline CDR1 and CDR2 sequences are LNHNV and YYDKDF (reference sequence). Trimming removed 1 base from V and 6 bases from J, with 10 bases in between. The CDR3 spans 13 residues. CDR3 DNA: TGTGCCACCAGCAGAGGAACAGGGCTCGAGCAGTACTTC. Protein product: CATSRGTGLEQYF.

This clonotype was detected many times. This chain's CDR3 is CASSFYFGGRETQYF. The CDR3 DNA sequence: TGTGCCAGCAGTTTTTATTTCGGGGGGCGAGAGACCCAGTACTTC. The genes are TRBV27 and TRBJ2-5, with D maybe TRBD2 (7 bases). Germline CDR1 MNHEY, CDR2 SMNVEV (reference sequence). The germline V and J ends were trimmed by 3 bases and 4 bases, with 15 bases remaining between them. The CDR3 consists of 15 residues.

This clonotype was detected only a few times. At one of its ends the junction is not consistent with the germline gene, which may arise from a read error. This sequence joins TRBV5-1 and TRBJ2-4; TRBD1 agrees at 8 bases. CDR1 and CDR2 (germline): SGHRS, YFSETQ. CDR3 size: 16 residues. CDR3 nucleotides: TGCGCCAGCAGCTACGGACAGGGAGGCCCCAAAAACATTAAGTACTTC. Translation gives CASSYGQGGPKNIKYF.

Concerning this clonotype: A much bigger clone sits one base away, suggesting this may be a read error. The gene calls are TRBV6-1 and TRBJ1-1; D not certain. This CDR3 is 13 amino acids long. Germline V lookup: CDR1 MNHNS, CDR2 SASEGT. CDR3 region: CASKPEMNTEACF. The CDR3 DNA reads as TGTGCCAGCAAGCCAGAAATGAACACTGAAGCTTGCTTT.

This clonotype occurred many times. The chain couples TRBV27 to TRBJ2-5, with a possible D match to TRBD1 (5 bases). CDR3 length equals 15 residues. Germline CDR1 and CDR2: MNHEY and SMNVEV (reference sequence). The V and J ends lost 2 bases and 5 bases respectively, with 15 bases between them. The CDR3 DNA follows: TGTGCCAGCAGTTTAATTGGGGCCTTGATGGAGACCCAGTACTTC. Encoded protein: CASSLIGALMETQYF.

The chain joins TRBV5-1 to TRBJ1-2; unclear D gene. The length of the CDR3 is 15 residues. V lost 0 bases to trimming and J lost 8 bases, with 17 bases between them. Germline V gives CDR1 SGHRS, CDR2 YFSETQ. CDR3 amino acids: CASSLAGARSGGYTF. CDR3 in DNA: TGCGCCAGCAGCTTGGCGGGAGCACGGTCGGGCGGCTACACCTTC.

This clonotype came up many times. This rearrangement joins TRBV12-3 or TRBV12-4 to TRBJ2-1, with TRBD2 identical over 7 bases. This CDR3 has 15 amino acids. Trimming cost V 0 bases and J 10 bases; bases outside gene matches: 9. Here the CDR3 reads CASSLAKGGLGEQFF. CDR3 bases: TGTGCCAGCAGTTTAGCTAAGGGAGGGTTAGGAGAGCAGTTCTTC.

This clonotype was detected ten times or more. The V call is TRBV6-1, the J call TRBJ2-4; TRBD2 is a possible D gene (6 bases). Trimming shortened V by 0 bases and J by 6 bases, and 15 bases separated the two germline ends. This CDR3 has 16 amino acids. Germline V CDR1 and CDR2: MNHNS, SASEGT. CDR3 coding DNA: TGTGCCAGCAGTGAAGCCCCGGACGGGGGACGAAACATTCAGTACTTC. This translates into CASSEAPDGGRNIQYF.

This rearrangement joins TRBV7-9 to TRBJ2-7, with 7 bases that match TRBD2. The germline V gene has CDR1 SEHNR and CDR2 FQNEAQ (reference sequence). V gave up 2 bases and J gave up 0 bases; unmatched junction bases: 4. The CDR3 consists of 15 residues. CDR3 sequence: CASSLTRGSSYEQYF. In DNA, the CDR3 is TGTGCCAGCAGCTTAACACGCGGGAGCTCCTACGAGCAGTACTTC.

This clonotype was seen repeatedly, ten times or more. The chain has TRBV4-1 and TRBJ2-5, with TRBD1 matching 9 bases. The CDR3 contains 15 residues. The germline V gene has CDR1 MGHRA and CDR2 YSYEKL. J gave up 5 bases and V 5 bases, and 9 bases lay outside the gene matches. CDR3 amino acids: CASSTSGTGLETQYF. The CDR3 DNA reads TGCGCCAGCAGCACCTCCGGGACAGGGTTGGAGACCCAGTACTTC.

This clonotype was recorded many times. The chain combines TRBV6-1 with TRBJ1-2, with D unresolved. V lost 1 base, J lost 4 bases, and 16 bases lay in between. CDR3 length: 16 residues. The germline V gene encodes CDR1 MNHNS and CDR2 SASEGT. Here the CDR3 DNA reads TGTGCCAGCAGTGAAGGCCCCGGTCGAGGAATCTATGGCTACACCTTC. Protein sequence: CASSEGPGRGIYGYTF.

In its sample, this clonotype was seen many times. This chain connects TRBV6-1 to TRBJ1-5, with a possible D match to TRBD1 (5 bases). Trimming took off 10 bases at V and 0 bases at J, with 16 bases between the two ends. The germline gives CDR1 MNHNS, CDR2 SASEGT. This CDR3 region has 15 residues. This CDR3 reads CATQTTGDSNQPQHF. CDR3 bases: TGTGCCACCCAGACCACGGGGGATAGCAATCAGCCCCAGCATTTT.

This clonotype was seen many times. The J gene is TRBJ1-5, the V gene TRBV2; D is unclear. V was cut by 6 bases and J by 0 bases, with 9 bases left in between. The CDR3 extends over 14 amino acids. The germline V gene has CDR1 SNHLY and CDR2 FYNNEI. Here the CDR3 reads CASRPTYSNQPQHF. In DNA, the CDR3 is TGTGCCAGCAGGCCCACCTATAGCAATCAGCCCCAGCATTTT.

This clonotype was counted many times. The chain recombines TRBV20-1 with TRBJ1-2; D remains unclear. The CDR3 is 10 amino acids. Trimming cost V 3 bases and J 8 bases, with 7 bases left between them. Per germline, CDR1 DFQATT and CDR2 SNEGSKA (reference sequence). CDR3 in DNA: TGCAGTGCTAGTTACCGAGGCTACACCTTC. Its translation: CSASYRGYTF.

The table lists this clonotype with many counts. CDR3 bases: TGTGCCACCGAAATGTACCCAAACACTGAAGCTTTCTTT. This codes for CATEMYPNTEAFF. The V and J genes are TRBV7-2 and TRBJ1-1; no clear D gene. Germline V gene lookup returns CDR1 SGHTA and CDR2 FQGNSA. The germline V and J ends were trimmed by 10 bases and 2 bases, with 14 bases remaining between them. The CDR3 sequence is 13 residues long.

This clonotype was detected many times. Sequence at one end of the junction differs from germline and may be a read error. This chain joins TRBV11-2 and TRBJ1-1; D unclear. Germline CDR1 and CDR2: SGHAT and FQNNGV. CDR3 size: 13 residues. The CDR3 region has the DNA TGTGCCAGCAGCCTAGAGATGAACACTGAAGCTTTCTTT. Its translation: CASSLEMNTEAFF.

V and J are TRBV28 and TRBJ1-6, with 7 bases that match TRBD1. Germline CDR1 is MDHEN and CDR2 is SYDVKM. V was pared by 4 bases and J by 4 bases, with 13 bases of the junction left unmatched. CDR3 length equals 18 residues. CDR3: CASSSLSGTARYNSPLHF. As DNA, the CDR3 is TGTGCCAGCAGTTCTCTGTCCGGGACAGCAAGGTATAATTCACCCCTCCACTTT.

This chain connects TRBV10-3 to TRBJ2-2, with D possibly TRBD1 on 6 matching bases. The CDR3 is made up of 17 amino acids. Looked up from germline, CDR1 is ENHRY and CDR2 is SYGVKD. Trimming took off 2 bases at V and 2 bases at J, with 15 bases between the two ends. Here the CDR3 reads CAISETGGRPNTGELFF. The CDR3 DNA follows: TGTGCCATCAGTGAGACTGGGGGCAGACCTAACACCGGGGAGCTGTTTTTT.

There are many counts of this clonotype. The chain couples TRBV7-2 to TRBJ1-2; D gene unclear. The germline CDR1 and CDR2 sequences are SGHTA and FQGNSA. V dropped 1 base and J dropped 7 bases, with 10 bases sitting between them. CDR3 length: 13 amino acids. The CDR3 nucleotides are TGTGCCAGCAGCTTAGGGGTGAGAAGTGGCTACACCTTC. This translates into CASSLGVRSGYTF.

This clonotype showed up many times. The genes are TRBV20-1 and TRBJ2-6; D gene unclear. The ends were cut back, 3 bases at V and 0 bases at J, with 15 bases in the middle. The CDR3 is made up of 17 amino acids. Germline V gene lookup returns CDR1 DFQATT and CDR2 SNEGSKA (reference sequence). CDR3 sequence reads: CSASSWQTYSGANVLTF. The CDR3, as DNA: TGCAGTGCTAGTTCCTGGCAAACGTACTCTGGGGCCAACGTCCTGACTTTC.

The CDR3, as DNA: TGTGCCAGCAAACTAGGGGGCCACTATGGCTACACCTTC. Its translation is CASKLGGHYGYTF. The chain joins TRBV12-3 or TRBV12-4 to TRBJ1-2; 7 nucleotides align to TRBD1. This CDR3 has 13 residues. V lost 7 bases, J lost 3 bases, and 5 bases stayed unmatched.

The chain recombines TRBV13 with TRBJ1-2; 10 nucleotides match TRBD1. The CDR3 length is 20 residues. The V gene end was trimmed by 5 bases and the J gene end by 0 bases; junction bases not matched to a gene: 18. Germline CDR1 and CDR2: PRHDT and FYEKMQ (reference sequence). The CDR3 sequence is CASSRWGQGKESDTNYGYTF. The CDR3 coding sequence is TGTGCCAGCAGCCGATGGGGACAGGGGAAAGAGTCGGATACTAACTATGGCTACACCTTC.